A single sample gave rise to the 14 T cell receptor beta chains below, sequenced in a study of control samples from healthy donors and cancer patients. TCRdb's copy holds only in-frame clones and misses some; the assay was immunoSEQ multiplex PCR. The sample shows about 60,000 clones, roughly 85% of them seen only once. The specimen was blood. The source is a man aged 40-49 years in good health.

This chain connects TRBV7-3 to TRBJ2-3; no definite D call. CDR3 length: 14 amino acids. Trimming shortened V by 2 bases and J by 3 bases, and 9 bases separated the two germline ends. Germline V gives CDR1 SGHTA, CDR2 FQGTGA. CDR3 nucleotides: TGTGCCAGCAGCTTAGCCGGCCAAACAGATACGCAGTATTTT. Translated, it gives CASSLAGQTDTQYF.

The chain is built from TRBV11-3 and TRBJ2-5; D could derive from TRBD1 or TRBD2 (5 bases each). V was pared by 5 bases and J by 1 base, with 14 bases between. Germline V gives CDR1 SGHNT, CDR2 YENEEA. This CDR3 contains 15 residues. The CDR3 DNA sequence: TGTGCCAGCAGCCTGTCCGGGGCCCTCCAAGAGACCCAGTACTTC. It codes for CASSLSGALQETQYF. Together with reference TRBV11-3 and TRBJ2-5, the CDR3 gives the full variable domain: EAGVVQSPRYKIIEKKQPVAFWCNPISGHNTLYWYLQNLGQGPELLIRYENEEAVDDSQLPKDRFSAERLKGVDSTLKIQPAELGDSAVYLCASSLSGALQETQYFGPGTRLLVL.

The chain is built from TRBV19 and TRBJ1-1; D is possibly TRBD1 (6 bases). Germline values: CDR1 LNHDA, CDR2 SQIVND (reference sequence). The ends were cut back, 9 bases at V and 3 bases at J, with 20 bases in the middle. The CDR3 runs to 15 residues. The chain's CDR3 is CASLPLQGIDTEAFF. CDR3 DNA: TGTGCCAGCCTACCTCTACAGGGAATAGACACTGAAGCTTTCTTT.

This clone showed up just once. V and J are TRBV7-3 and TRBJ1-1; no clear D. Germline V gene sequence: CDR1 SGHTA, CDR2 FQGTGA. Trimming removed 5 bases at V and 6 bases at J, with 16 bases between. CDR3 length: 14 amino acids. The CDR3 DNA is TGTGCCAGCAGCAGCCTCGGGAGCGACGCTGAAGCTTTCTTT. Protein product: CASSSLGSDAEAFF.

In this sample, this clone turned up a few times. The gene calls are TRBV9 and TRBJ2-1; D may correspond to TRBD1 or TRBD2 (7 bases each). Germline V gives CDR1 SGDLS, CDR2 YYNGEE. The CDR3 loop spans 16 amino acids. V was shortened by 4 bases and J by 4 bases, with 18 bases between the two germline ends. The CDR3 sequence: CASSPGEGAGYNEQFF. For the CDR3, the DNA is TGTGCCAGCAGCCCCGGGGAGGGGGCGGGGTACAATGAGCAGTTCTTC. The full variable domain, rest sourced from reference TRBV9 and TRBJ2-1, is DSGVTQTPKHLITATGQRVTLRCSPRSGDLSVYWYQQSLDQGLQFLIQYYNGEERAKGNILERFSAQQFPDLHSELNLSSLELGDSALYFCASSPGEGAGYNEQFFGPGTRLTVL.

The rearrangement links TRBV30 to TRBJ2-3; TRBD1 is a possible D gene (6 bases). The CDR3 consists of 13 residues. Trimming cost V 7 bases and J 0 bases, with 11 bases left between them. CDR1 is GTSNPN and CDR2 is SVGIG in the germline V gene (reference sequence). This CDR3 is CASWGPSTDTQYF. The CDR3 DNA sequence: TGTGCCTCCTGGGGGCCTAGCACAGATACGCAGTATTTT.

Here the CDR3 reads CASSQGRTGVFGTEAFF. Here the CDR3 DNA reads TGCGCCAGCAGCCAAGGCCGGACAGGGGTATTTGGCACTGAAGCTTTCTTT. The V call is TRBV4-3, the J call TRBJ1-1; 9 bases line up with TRBD1. This CDR3 has 17 amino acids. CDR1 and CDR2 (germline): LGHNA, YSLEER. Trimming took 1 base from V and 4 from J; bases not matched to a gene: 10.

The chain couples TRBV5-1 to TRBJ1-6; maybe TRBD1 (5 bases). Germline assignment: CDR1 SGHRS and CDR2 YFSETQ. Trimming stripped 0 bases from V and 9 bases from J, with 22 bases between. The CDR3 has 18 residues. The CDR3 loop reads CASSLDGSPEQGTSPLHF. CDR3 bases: TGCGCCAGCAGCTTGGATGGGTCCCCCGAGCAAGGGACTTCACCCCTCCACTTT.

A note on this clone: Relative to the germline gene, one junction end is altered; a read error may explain this. This sequence joins TRBV25-1 and TRBJ1-1; possible D gene TRBD1, 5 bases. The CDR3 spans 14 residues. Germline V gives CDR1 MGHDK, CDR2 SYGVNS. The CDR3 DNA follows: TGTGCCAGCAGTCCAACATGGGGGAACCCTGAAGCTTTCTTT. Protein sequence: CASSPTWGNPEAFF.

The V call is TRBV30, the J call TRBJ2-3, with a tentative D call TRBD2 (5 bases). Trimming shortened V by 0 bases and J by 8 bases, and 12 bases separated the two germline ends. Germline V gene sequence: CDR1 GTSNPN, CDR2 SVGIG (reference sequence). The CDR3 length is 13 residues. The CDR3, as DNA: TGTGCCTGGAGTGTCGGCGGGTCGGCTACGCAGTATTTT. Translated, it gives CAWSVGGSATQYF.

This clone has only a few counts. The rearrangement links TRBV21-1 to TRBJ1-4; TRBD1, as called in the table, went unchecked against the DNA. TRBV21-1 constitutes a pseudogene. This CDR3 is built from 16 residues. The CDR3 nucleotides are TGTGCCAGCAGCAAAGCAGACAGGCCAACTAATGAAAAACTGTTTTTT. This sequence encodes CASSKADRPTNEKLFF.

This sequence joins TRBV12-3 or TRBV12-4 and TRBJ1-3, with unresolved D. The CDR3 covers 13 residues. The ends were cut back, 7 bases at V and 4 bases at J, with 11 bases in the middle. The CDR3 sequence is CASTLLGGNTIYF. The DNA of the CDR3 is TGTGCCAGCACCCTCTTGGGGGGAAACACCATATATTTT.

The rearrangement links TRBV9 to TRBJ1-1; no clear D. Germline V CDR1 and CDR2: SGDLS, YYNGEE. The CDR3 consists of 13 residues. V lost 3 bases and J lost 4, with 10 bases in between. The CDR3 coding sequence is TGTGCCAGCAGCGAATTGCCCACCACTGAAGCTTTCTTT. This sequence encodes CASSELPTTEAFF.

The chain links TRBV7-9 to TRBJ2-7; the match to TRBD1 covers 7 bases. V shed 5 bases, J shed 4 bases, and the junction held 8 bases outside the gene matches. The CDR3 loop spans 14 amino acids. The germline gives CDR1 SEHNR, CDR2 FQNEAQ (reference sequence). CDR3 nucleotide sequence: TGTGCCAGCAGCCCCAGAGGGGGCTCTTACGAGCAGTACTTC. This encodes CASSPRGGSYEQYF.